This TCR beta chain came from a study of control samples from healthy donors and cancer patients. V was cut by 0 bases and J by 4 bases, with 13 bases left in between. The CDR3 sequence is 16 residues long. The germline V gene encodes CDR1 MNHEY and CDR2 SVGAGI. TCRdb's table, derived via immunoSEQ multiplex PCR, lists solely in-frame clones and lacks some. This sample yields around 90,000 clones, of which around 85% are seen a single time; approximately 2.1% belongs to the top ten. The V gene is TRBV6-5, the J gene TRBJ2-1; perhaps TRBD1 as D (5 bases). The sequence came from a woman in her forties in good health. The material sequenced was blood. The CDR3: CASSYSSRALYNEQFF. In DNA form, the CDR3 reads TGTGCCAGCAGTTACTCGTCCAGGGCTTTGTACAATGAGCAGTTCTTC.